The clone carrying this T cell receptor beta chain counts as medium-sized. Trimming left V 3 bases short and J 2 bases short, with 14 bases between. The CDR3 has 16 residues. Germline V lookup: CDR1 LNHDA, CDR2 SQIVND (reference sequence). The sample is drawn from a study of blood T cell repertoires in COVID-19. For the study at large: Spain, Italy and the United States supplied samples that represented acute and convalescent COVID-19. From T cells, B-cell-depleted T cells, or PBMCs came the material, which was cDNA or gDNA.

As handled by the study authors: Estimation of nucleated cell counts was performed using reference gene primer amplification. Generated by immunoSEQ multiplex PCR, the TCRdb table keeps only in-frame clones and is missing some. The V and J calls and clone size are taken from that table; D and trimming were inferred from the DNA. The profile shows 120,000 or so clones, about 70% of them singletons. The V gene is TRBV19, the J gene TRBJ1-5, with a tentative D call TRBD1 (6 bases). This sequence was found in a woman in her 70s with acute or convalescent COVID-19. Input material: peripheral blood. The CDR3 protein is CASSIIGRQGNQPQHF. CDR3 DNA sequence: TGTGCCAGTAGTATTATAGGGCGACAGGGCAATCAGCCCCAGCATTTT.